This is a list of T cell receptor beta chains from one sample in a study of blood T cell repertoires in COVID-19. Generated by immunoSEQ multiplex PCR, the TCRdb table keeps only in-frame clones and is missing some. The sample has roughly 120,000 clones, approximately 80% seen once. Material: peripheral blood. The source of these receptors is a human donor in a cohort sampled during active COVID-19. Both conserved end residues are part of each CDR3. Fields, in order: clone size, V gene, J gene, D gene, CDR3 protein, CDR3 DNA. D genes are given only for firm matches. Only some rows state a clone size, as once, few, many or a class for expanded clones.

>NA|TRBV6-5|TRBJ1-6|TRBD1
CASSYGPRQGTSPLHF
TGTGCCAGCAGTTACGGTCCGCGACAGGGAACTTCACCCCTCCACTTT
>NA|TRBV10-3|TRBJ2-2|TRBD1
CAISESRQGASSNTGELFF
TGTGCCATCAGTGAGTCGAGACAGGGGGCTTCCTCGAACACCGGGGAGCTGTTTTTT
>NA|TRBV2|TRBJ1-3|TRBD1
CASSEGDRVGRWEAGNTIYF
TGTGCCAGCAGTGAAGGGGACAGGGTTGGTCGATGGGAGGCTGGAAACACCATATATTTT
>NA|TRBV11-3|TRBJ1-1|TRBD1
CASSPGQGGGTEAFF
TGTGCCAGCAGCCCTGGACAGGGAGGGGGCACTGAAGCTTTCTTT
>NA|TRBV19|TRBJ2-7|TRBD2
CASSATSGYSYEQYF
TGTGCCAGTAGTGCGACTAGCGGGTACTCCTACGAGCAGTACTTC
>few|TRBV19|TRBJ2-2|TRBD1
CASSTGQGSTGELFF
TGTGCCAGTAGTACGGGACAGGGGAGCACCGGGGAGCTGTTTTTT
>NA|TRBV14|TRBJ2-2|NA
CASSTRNTGELFF
TGTGCCAGCAGCACAAGGAACACCGGGGAGCTGTTTTTT
>NA|TRBV11-2|TRBJ2-6|NA
CASSRLISGANVLTF
TGTGCCAGCAGCCGACTGATCTCTGGGGCCAACGTCCTGACTTTC
>NA|TRBV5-4|TRBJ2-1|TRBD1
CASSPQGAYNEQFF
TGTGCCAGCAGCCCTCAGGGGGCCTACAATGAGCAGTTCTTC
>few|TRBV10-3|TRBJ2-5|TRBD2
CAIRAGGAERETQYF
TGTGCCATCAGGGCCGGGGGGGCGGAGAGGGAGACCCAGTACTTC
>NA|TRBV6-1|TRBJ2-7|NA
CASSEEGPLGQYF
TGTGCCAGCAGTGAGGAGGGACCCCTCGGGCAGTACTTC
>once|TRBV6-2/TRBV6-3|TRBJ2-1|NA
CASSYSRGGYNEQFF
TGTGCCAGCAGTTACTCTCGAGGGGGCTACAATGAGCAGTTCTTC
>NA|TRBV5-1|TRBJ2-1|NA
CASSPGWVNNEQFF
TGCGCCAGCAGTCCGGGATGGGTTAACAATGAGCAGTTCTTC
>NA|TRBV7-9|TRBJ1-1|NA
CASSLGAGLSNTEAFF
TGTGCCAGCAGCTTAGGGGCAGGGTTATCGAACACTGAAGCTTTCTTT
>NA|TRBV6-5|TRBJ2-3|NA
CASSRRRGTQYF
TGTGCCAGCAGCAGAAGGAGGGGTACGCAGTATTTT
>few|TRBV28|TRBJ2-4|NA
CASSPQGPRGTNIQYF
TGTGCCAGCAGTCCCCAGGGCCCCAGGGGAACAAACATTCAGTACTTC
>NA|TRBV10-1|TRBJ1-2|NA
CASSERRSYGYTF
TGCGCCAGCAGTGAGCGACGGAGCTATGGCTACACCTTC
>NA|TRBV6-2/TRBV6-3|TRBJ1-5|TRBD1
CASSYTGASFPQHF
TGTGCCAGCAGTTACACAGGGGCCTCCTTTCCCCAGCATTTT
>NA|TRBV11-2|TRBJ2-3|NA
CASSLVGGASTDTQYF
TGTGCCAGCAGCTTAGTTGGCGGTGCTAGCACAGATACGCAGTATTTT
>NA|TRBV11-2|TRBJ2-3|NA
CASSKTALTSTDTQYF
TGTGCCAGCAGCAAAACCGCCCTTACTAGCACAGATACGCAGTATTTT
>NA|TRBV3-1/TRBV3-2|TRBJ1-1|NA
CASSQPQGNTEAFF
TGTGCCAGCAGCCAACCTCAGGGGAACACTGAAGCTTTCTTT
>NA|TRBV28|TRBJ2-6|TRBD1
CASSGQGYSGANVLTF
TGTGCCAGCTCTGGACAGGGTTACTCTGGGGCCAACGTCCTGACTTTC
>NA|TRBV6-6|TRBJ2-5|TRBD2
CASTERGGGETQYF
TGTGCCAGCACTGAGCGGGGGGGTGGGGAGACCCAGTACTTC
>NA|TRBV9|TRBJ1-2|NA
CASSPDTNYGYTF
TGTGCCAGCAGCCCCGACACTAACTATGGCTACACCTTC
>once|TRBV7-9|TRBJ2-1|NA
CASRPVRGSYNEQFF
TGTGCCAGCAGACCCGTCAGGGGCTCCTACAATGAGCAGTTCTTC
>NA|TRBV6-2/TRBV6-3|TRBJ2-1|TRBD2
CASSYSPTSGIYNEQFF
TGTGCCAGCAGTTACTCCCCGACTAGCGGCATCTACAATGAGCAGTTCTTC
>NA|TRBV6-5|TRBJ2-1|TRBD1
CASTRQGLFGNEQFF
TGTGCCAGCACAAGACAGGGTCTCTTCGGCAATGAGCAGTTCTTC
>once|TRBV4-3|TRBJ2-3|TRBD1
CASSRTGPTDTQYF
TGCGCCAGCAGCCGGACAGGCCCCACAGATACGCAGTATTTT
>NA|TRBV29-1|TRBJ2-2|TRBD1
CSVGQQNTGELFF
TGCAGCGTGGGACAGCAAAACACCGGGGAGCTGTTTTTT
>NA|TRBV10-3|TRBJ1-6|NA
CAIRVGGGEGNNSPLHF
TGTGCCATCAGGGTCGGGGGGGGCGAAGGGAATAATTCACCCCTCCACTTT
>NA|TRBV6-5|TRBJ1-1|NA
CASSRQGTEAFF
TGTGCCAGCAGCCGCCAGGGTACTGAAGCTTTCTTT
>NA|TRBV9|TRBJ2-1|TRBD1
CASSVEGAVSSYNEQFF
TGTGCCAGCAGCGTAGAGGGGGCAGTCAGCTCCTACAATGAGCAGTTCTTC
>NA|TRBV6-1|TRBJ1-5|NA
CASSEAIRVYNQPQHF
TGTGCCAGCAGTGAAGCGATCAGGGTTTACAATCAGCCCCAGCATTTT
>NA|TRBV19|TRBJ1-1|NA
CASSIGGYTEAFF
TGTGCCAGTAGTATAGGGGGCTACACTGAAGCTTTCTTT
>NA|TRBV5-6|TRBJ2-3|TRBD2
CASSRTSLDADTQYF
TGTGCCAGCAGCAGGACTAGCTTGGACGCAGATACGCAGTATTTT
>NA|TRBV10-2|TRBJ2-5|TRBD1
CASSGGTGRQETQYF
TGCGCCAGCAGTGGGGGGACAGGGAGGCAAGAGACCCAGTACTTC
>NA|TRBV5-6|TRBJ2-5|NA
CASSHDGEQETQYF
TGTGCCAGCAGTCACGACGGAGAACAAGAGACCCAGTACTTC
>NA|TRBV15|TRBJ1-6|NA
CATSREAQGFSNSPLHF
TGTGCCACCAGCAGAGAAGCCCAGGGGTTCTCAAATTCACCCCTCCACTTT
>NA|TRBV6-2/TRBV6-3|TRBJ2-1|NA
CASSYRSNEQFF
TGTGCCAGCAGTTACAGGAGTAATGAGCAGTTCTTC
>NA|TRBV2|TRBJ2-1|NA
CASSASLYSPTGLDEQFF
TGTGCCAGCAGTGCGTCTCTGTATAGCCCCACCGGTCTGGATGAGCAGTTCTTC
>NA|TRBV6-5|TRBJ1-6|NA
CASSYQGGNSPLHF
TGTGCCAGCAGTTACCAGGGTGGAAATTCACCCCTCCACTTT
>NA|TRBV4-2|TRBJ1-1|TRBD1
CASSQEAGGPLTEAFF
TGTGCCAGCAGCCAAGAGGCAGGGGGCCCCCTTACTGAAGCTTTCTTT
>NA|TRBV7-9|TRBJ2-2|NA
CASSLARPGVTGELFF
TGTGCCAGCAGCTTAGCGAGGCCGGGGGTCACCGGGGAGCTGTTTTTT
>NA|TRBV2|TRBJ2-7|NA
CASSERLLSSYEQYF
TGTGCCAGCAGTGAGCGCCTCCTAAGCTCCTACGAGCAGTACTTC
>NA|TRBV27|TRBJ1-2|TRBD1
CASSPWTGKNYGYTF
TGTGCCAGCAGTCCCTGGACAGGGAAGAACTATGGCTACACCTTC
>NA|TRBV10-3|TRBJ2-2|TRBD2
CAISENFGTSGSTGELFF
TGTGCCATCAGTGAAAATTTCGGAACTAGCGGGTCCACCGGGGAGCTGTTTTTT
>NA|TRBV4-2|TRBJ2-2|NA
CASSQETMRGNTGELFF
TGTGCCAGCAGCCAAGAGACTATGCGGGGTAACACCGGGGAGCTGTTTTTT
>NA|TRBV7-2|TRBJ2-5|TRBD2
CASSLDTSGYQETQYF
TGTGCCAGCAGCTTAGATACTAGCGGGTATCAAGAGACCCAGTACTTC
>NA|TRBV18|TRBJ1-5|NA
CASSPSGAHQPQHF
TGTGCCAGCTCACCATCAGGCGCCCATCAGCCCCAGCATTTT
>NA|TRBV27|TRBJ2-5|TRBD2
CASSQTSLETQYF
TGTGCCAGCAGTCAGACTAGCTTGGAGACCCAGTACTTC
>NA|TRBV15|TRBJ2-1|NA
CATSPGGSYNEQFF
TGTGCCACCAGCCCCGGAGGCTCCTACAATGAGCAGTTCTTC
>once|TRBV27|TRBJ2-1|TRBD2
CASSLSSVLAGARYNEQFF
TGTGCCAGCAGTTTATCCAGCGTGCTAGCGGGAGCCAGATACAATGAGCAGTTCTTC
>NA|TRBV28|TRBJ2-7|TRBD1
CASSPGTGGISYEQYF
TGTGCCAGCAGTCCCGGGACAGGGGGGATCTCCTACGAGCAGTACTTC
>NA|TRBV7-9|TRBJ2-1|TRBD2
CASTVGTSGGAMDEQFF
TGTGCCAGCACCGTTGGGACTAGCGGGGGGGCTATGGATGAGCAGTTCTTC
>NA|TRBV2|TRBJ2-5|TRBD1
CASSEARTGGLGETQYF
TGTGCCAGCAGTGAAGCGCGGACAGGGGGATTGGGAGAGACCCAGTACTTC
>NA|TRBV2|TRBJ1-5|TRBD1
CASKGDRGYQPQHF
TGTGCCAGCAAGGGGGACAGGGGATATCAGCCCCAGCATTTT
>few|TRBV6-2/TRBV6-3|TRBJ1-5|NA
CASSYRMIGQRNQPQHF
TGTGCCAGCAGTTATAGGATGATAGGACAACGCAATCAGCCCCAGCATTTT